This T cell receptor beta chain was recorded in a study of cytomegalovirus exposure and HLA in healthy donors. This PCR relied on a set of 60 Vbeta primers and 13 Jbeta primers. This table comes from immunoSEQ multiplex PCR, and its TCRdb copy is limited to in-frame clones, with some not included. The table shows about 190,000 clones, with over 75% occurring only once. Trimming took off 0 bases at V and 0 bases at J, with 12 bases between the two ends. The V gene's germline CDR1 is LGHNA and CDR2 YNFKEQ. The CDR3 runs to 18 residues. All donors participated as healthy donors of bone marrow. In this sample, this clone turned up a few times.

The rearrangement links TRBV4-2 to TRBJ2-6, with a possible D match to TRBD1 (6 bases). Material: PBMCs. The TCR comes from a man aged 35 to 55 in good health and CMV-seropositive. The CDR3 nucleotides are TGTGCCAGCAGCCAAGAAATCGGACAGATCTCTGGGGCCAACGTCCTGACTTTC. Translated: CASSQEIGQISGANVLTF.